What follows is one TCR beta chain and its context. What it binds is not known. Other DNA sequences in this specimen translate into the identical CDR3. The data were taken from a study of Ad26.COV2.S vaccination and SARS-CoV-2 variants. Study-wide points: Measurement of non-spike TCR breadth gave similar results in vaccine and placebo recipients.

Treatment defined: around 19 received Ad26.COV2.S at low or high dose, single or two shots; about five received placebo; per-sample allocation not given. The samples date from day 63 after the first vaccine or placebo injection. Generated by immunoSEQ multiplex PCR, the TCRdb table keeps only in-frame clones and is missing some. The table lists roughly 700,000 clones, around 92% of them singletons. CDR3 size: 12 residues. Trimming cost V 0 bases and J 6 bases, with 5 bases left between them. Germline assignment: CDR1 GTSNPN and CDR2 SVGIG (reference sequence). The specimen was peripheral blood, collected in a trial of Ad26.COV2.S vaccine versus placebo. The receptor's source is a person aged 18-60 years who received the Ad26.COV2.S COVID-19 vaccine or a placebo. The chain combines TRBV30 with TRBJ2-2, with TRBD1 as a possible D gene (5 bases). The CDR3: CAWSVGAGELFF. The CDR3, as DNA: TGTGCCTGGAGTGTAGGGGCCGGGGAGCTGTTTTTT.